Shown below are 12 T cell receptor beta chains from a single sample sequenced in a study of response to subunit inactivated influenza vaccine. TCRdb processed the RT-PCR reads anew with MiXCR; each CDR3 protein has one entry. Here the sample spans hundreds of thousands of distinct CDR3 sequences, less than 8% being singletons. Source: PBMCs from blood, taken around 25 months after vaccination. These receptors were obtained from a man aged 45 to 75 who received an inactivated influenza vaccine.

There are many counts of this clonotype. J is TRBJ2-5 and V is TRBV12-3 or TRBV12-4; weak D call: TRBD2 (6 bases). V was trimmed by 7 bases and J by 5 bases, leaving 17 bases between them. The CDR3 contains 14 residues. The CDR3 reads CASTVRRAVETQYF. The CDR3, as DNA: TGTGCCAGCACAGTCAGGAGGGCCGTTGAGACCCAGTACTTC.

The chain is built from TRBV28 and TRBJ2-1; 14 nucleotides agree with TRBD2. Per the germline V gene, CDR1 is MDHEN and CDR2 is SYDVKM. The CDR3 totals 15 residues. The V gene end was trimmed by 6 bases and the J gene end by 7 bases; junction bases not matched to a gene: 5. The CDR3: CASSKGLAGDNEQFF. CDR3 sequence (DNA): TGTGCCAGCAGCAAGGGACTAGCGGGAGATAATGAGCAGTTCTTC. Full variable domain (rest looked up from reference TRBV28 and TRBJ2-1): DVKVTQSSRYLVKRTGEKVFLECVQDMDHENMFWYRQDPGLGLRLIYFSYDVKMKEKGDIPEGYSVSREKKERFSLILESASTNQTSMYLCASSKGLAGDNEQFFGPGTRLTVL.

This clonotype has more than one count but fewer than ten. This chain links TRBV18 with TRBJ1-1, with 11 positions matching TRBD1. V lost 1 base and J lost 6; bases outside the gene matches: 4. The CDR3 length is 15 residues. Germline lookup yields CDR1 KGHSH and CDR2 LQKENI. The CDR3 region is CASSPRDRGFSEAFF. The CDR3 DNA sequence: TGTGCCAGCTCACCACGGGACAGGGGGTTCTCTGAAGCTTTCTTT. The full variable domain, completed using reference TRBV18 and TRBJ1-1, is NAGVMQNPRHLVRRRGQEARLRCSPMKGHSHVYWYRQLPEEGLKFMVYLQKENIIDESGMPKERFSAEFPKEGPSILRIQQVVRGDSAAYFCASSPRDRGFSEAFFGQGTRLTVV.

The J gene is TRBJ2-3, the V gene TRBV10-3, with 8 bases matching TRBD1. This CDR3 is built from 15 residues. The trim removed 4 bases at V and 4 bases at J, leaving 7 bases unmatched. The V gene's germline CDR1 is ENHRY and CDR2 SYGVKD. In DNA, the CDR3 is TGTGCCATCAGTGGACAGGACAGGGTAGCAGATACGCAGTATTTT. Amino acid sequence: CAISGQDRVADTQYF.

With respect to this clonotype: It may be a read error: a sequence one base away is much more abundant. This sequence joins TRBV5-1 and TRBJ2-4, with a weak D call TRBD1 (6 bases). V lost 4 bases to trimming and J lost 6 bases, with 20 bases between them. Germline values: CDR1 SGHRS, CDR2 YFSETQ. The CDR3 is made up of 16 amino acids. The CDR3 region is CASSPLQGFTGNIQYF. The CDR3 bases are TGCGCCAGCAGCCCCCTACAGGGATTTACGGGAAACATTCAGTACTTC.

CDR3 region: CSARPDRRNTEAFF. The CDR3 bases are TGCAGCGCCCGACCGGACAGGCGAAACACTGAAGCTTTCTTT. The chain combines TRBV29-1 with TRBJ1-1, with 7 bases identical to TRBD1. Germline V CDR1 and CDR2: SQVTM, ANQGSEA. J was trimmed by 2 bases and V by 7 bases; bases with no gene match: 10. The CDR3 has 14 amino acids.

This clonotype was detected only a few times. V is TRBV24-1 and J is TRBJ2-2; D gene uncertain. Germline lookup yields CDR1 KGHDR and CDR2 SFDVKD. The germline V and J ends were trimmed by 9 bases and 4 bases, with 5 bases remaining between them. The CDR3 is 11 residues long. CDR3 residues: CATELTGELFF. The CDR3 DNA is TGTGCCACCGAGCTCACCGGGGAGCTGTTTTTT.

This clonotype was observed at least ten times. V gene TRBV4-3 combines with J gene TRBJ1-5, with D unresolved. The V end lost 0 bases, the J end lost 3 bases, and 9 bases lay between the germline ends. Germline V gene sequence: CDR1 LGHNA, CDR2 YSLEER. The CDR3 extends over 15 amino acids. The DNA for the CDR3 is TGCGCCAGCAGCCAAGACCCGCGGGACAATCAGCCCCAGCATTTT. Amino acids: CASSQDPRDNQPQHF.

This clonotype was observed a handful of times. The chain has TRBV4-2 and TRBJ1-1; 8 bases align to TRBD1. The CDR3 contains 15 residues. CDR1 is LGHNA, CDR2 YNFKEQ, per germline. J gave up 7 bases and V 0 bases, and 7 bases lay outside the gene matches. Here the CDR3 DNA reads TGTGCCAGCAGCCAAGAGGGGGACAGGACTTTTGAAGCTTTCTTT. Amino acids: CASSQEGDRTFEAFF.

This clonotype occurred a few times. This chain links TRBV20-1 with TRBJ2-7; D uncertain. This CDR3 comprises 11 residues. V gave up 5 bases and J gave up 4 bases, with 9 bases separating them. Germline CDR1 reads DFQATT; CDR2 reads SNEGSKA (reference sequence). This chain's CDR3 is CSAPVKYEQYF. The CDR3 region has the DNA TGCAGTGCTCCAGTAAAATACGAGCAGTACTTC.

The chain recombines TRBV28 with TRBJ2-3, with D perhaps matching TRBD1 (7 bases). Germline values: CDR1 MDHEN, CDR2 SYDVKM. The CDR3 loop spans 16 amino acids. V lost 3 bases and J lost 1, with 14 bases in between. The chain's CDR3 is CASSFMGRGGTDTQYF. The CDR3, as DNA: TGTGCCAGCAGTTTTATGGGCAGGGGGGGCACAGATACGCAGTATTTT. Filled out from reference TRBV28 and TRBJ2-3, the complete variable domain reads DVKVTQSSRYLVKRTGEKVFLECVQDMDHENMFWYRQDPGLGLRLIYFSYDVKMKEKGDIPEGYSVSREKKERFSLILESASTNQTSMYLCASSFMGRGGTDTQYFGPGTRLTVL.

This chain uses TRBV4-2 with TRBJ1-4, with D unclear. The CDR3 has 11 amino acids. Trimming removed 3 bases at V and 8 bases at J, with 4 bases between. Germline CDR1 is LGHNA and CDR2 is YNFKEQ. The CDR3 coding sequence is TGTGCCAGCAGCCATAAGGAAAAACTGTTTTTT. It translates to CASSHKEKLFF.